The 11 T cell receptor beta chains reported below all come from one sample, sequenced in a study of regulatory T cells in long-lasting Graves disease. The time point here: persistent/refractory GD, antithyroid drugs over 5 years with positive TRAb. The TCR library used RNA extracted from PBMCs. CDR3 regions were amplified by Arm-PCR using iRepertoire HTBI primers to build TCR beta libraries. MiXCR, applied by TCRdb to the multiplex PCR reads, yields one record per CDR3 protein. The sample lists 400,000 to 500,000 distinct CDR3 sequences, 22% occurring once. This sample comprised peripheral blood mononuclear cells (PBMCs), obtained when the disease was refractory, from a patient treated with antithyroid drugs. The receptors derive from a female donor with Graves disease.

This clonotype showed up many times. V and J are TRBV2 and TRBJ2-5; D not certain. The CDR3 totals 13 residues. CDR1 is SNHLY and CDR2 is FYNNEI in the germline V gene. The V end was cut by 6 bases, the J end by 4 bases, with 12 bases between. The CDR3 sequence: CASRAAALETQYF. The CDR3 DNA is TGTGCCAGCAGGGCTGCGGCACTAGAGACCCAGTACTTC.

The chain uses TRBV15 and TRBJ1-5, with 8 bases fitting TRBD1. CDR1 and CDR2 (germline): LNHNV, YYDKDF (reference sequence). The CDR3 covers 14 residues. V lost 0 bases and J lost 7; bases outside the gene matches: 2. The CDR3 DNA reads TGTGCCACCAGCAGAGAGGACAGGGCCCAGCCCCAGCATTTT. It yields the protein CATSREDRAQPQHF.

Concerning this clonotype itself: This clone may be a read error of a much larger clone one base away. The rearrangement uses TRBV3-1 and TRBJ2-5; no clear D gene. The germline V gene encodes CDR1 LGHDT and CDR2 YNNKEL (reference sequence). Trimming removed 2 bases at V and 6 bases at J, with 4 bases between. This CDR3 spans 11 amino acids. The CDR3 sequence: CASSQQKTQYF. The CDR3, as DNA: TGTGCCAGCAGCCAACAAAAGACCCAGTACTTC.

V gene TRBV30 combines with J gene TRBJ2-7, with a tentative D call TRBD1 (5 bases). CDR1 GTSNPN and CDR2 SVGIG come from the germline V gene (reference sequence). The CDR3 loop spans 12 amino acids. Trimming removed 2 bases at V and 6 bases at J, with 11 bases between. Written as DNA, the CDR3 is TGTGCCTGGAGTATAGGGGTCGGCGAGCAGTACTTC. Its protein product is CAWSIGVGEQYF. Full variable domain (remainder filled in from reference TRBV30 and TRBJ2-7): SQTIHQWPATLVQPVGSPLSLECTVEGTSNPNLYWYRQAAGRGLQLLFYSVGIGQISSEVPQNLSASRPQDRQFILSSKKLLLSDSGFYLCAWSIGVGEQYFGPGTRLTVT.

The chain carries TRBV28 and TRBJ2-3, with 13 bases identical to TRBD2. CDR3 size: 16 residues. The germline V gene encodes CDR1 MDHEN and CDR2 SYDVKM. The junction had 7 bases not matched to a gene; V was cut back by 5 bases and J by 5 bases. CDR3 sequence reads: CASSQGLAGVKDTQYF. DNA for the CDR3: TGTGCCAGCAGTCAAGGACTAGCGGGAGTAAAAGATACGCAGTATTTT.

V usage is TRBV7-9 and J usage is TRBJ1-2; D is possibly TRBD1 (5 bases). The V end lost 3 bases, the J end lost 0 bases, and 11 bases lay between the germline ends. Per the germline V gene, CDR1 is SEHNR and CDR2 is FQNEAQ (reference sequence). The CDR3 contains 15 residues. The CDR3 nucleotides read TGTGCCAGCAGCTTGGGAGGGACTGCTAACTATGGCTACACCTTC. Translation gives CASSLGGTANYGYTF.

On this clonotype: It may be a read error: a sequence one base away is much more abundant. The chain couples TRBV19 to TRBJ1-5; D is uncertain. This CDR3 comprises 14 residues. With 8 bases removed from V and 5 bases from J, the gap between germline ends came to 16 bases. The germline V gene encodes CDR1 LNHDA and CDR2 SQIVND (reference sequence). Here the CDR3 DNA reads TGTGCCAGTGGTTCTCAGGTCCGACATCAGCCCCAGCATTTT. It is translated as CASGSQVRHQPQHF. Based on the CDR3 plus reference TRBV19 and TRBJ1-5, the full variable domain is DGGITQSPKYLFRKEGQNVTLSCEQNLNHDAMYWYRQDPGQGLRLIYYSQIVNDFQKGDIAEGYSVSREKKESFPLTVTSAQKNPTAFYLCASGSQVRHQPQHFGDGTRLSIL.

V usage is TRBV25-1 and J usage is TRBJ1-2, with 7 bases identical to TRBD1. The CDR3 has 16 amino acids. The V gene end was trimmed by 3 bases and the J gene end by 2 bases; junction bases not matched to a gene: 9. CDR1 and CDR2 from the germline V gene are MGHDK and SYGVNS. The CDR3 sequence: CASSDSWSGGNYGYTF. The CDR3 DNA follows: TGTGCCAGCAGTGATAGTTGGTCAGGGGGGAACTATGGCTACACCTTC.

This clonotype was seen only a few times. The CDR3 DNA follows: TGTGCCAGCAGCTTAGACTATCTACTAAGTCGAACGGACAGGTCTAATGAGCAGTTCTTC. It encodes CASSLDYLLSRTDRSNEQFF. The rearrangement links TRBV7-2 to TRBJ2-1; TRBD1 agrees at 7 bases. From germline, CDR1 is SGHTA and CDR2 FQGNSA. After removal of 1 base from V and 7 bases from J, the junction contained 22 bases not matched to a gene. There are 20 residues in the CDR3.

There are many counts of this clonotype. This chain connects TRBV28 to TRBJ2-2, with D maybe TRBD2 (5 bases). Germline loops: CDR1 MDHEN, CDR2 SYDVKM. V was clipped by 6 bases and J by 4 bases, with 21 bases between them. This CDR3 spans 17 amino acids. CDR3 sequence: CASSPDEFEGSTGELFF. In DNA, the CDR3 is TGTGCCAGCAGCCCGGATGAATTTGAGGGTAGCACCGGGGAGCTGTTTTTT.

This chain joins TRBV18 and TRBJ2-7; no reliable D call. This CDR3 region has 13 residues. The germline gives CDR1 KGHSH, CDR2 LQKENI. The V end was cut by 0 bases, the J end by 5 bases, with 8 bases between. The CDR3 region is CASSPPVMDEQYF. CDR3 sequence (DNA): TGTGCCAGCTCACCACCGGTGATGGACGAGCAGTACTTC.